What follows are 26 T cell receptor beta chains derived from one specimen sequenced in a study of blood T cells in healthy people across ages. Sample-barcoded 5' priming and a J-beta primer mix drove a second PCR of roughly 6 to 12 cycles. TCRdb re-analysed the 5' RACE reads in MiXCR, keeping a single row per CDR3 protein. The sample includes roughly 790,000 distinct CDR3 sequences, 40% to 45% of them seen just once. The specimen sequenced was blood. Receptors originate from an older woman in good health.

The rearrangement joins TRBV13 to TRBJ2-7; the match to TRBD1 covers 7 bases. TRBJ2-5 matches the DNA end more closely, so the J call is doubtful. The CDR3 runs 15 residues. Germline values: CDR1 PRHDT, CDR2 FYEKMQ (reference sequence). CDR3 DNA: TGTGCCAGCAGCCCGGTAGACAGGGTACGGGAGACCCAGTACTTC. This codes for CASSPVDRVRETQYF.

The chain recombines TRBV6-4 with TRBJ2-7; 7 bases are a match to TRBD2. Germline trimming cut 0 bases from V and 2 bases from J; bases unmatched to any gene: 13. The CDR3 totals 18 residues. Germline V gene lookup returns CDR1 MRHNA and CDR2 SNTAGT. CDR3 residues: CASSDSKMLREPTYEQYF. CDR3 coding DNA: TGTGCCAGCAGTGACTCGAAAATGTTGCGGGAGCCGACCTACGAGCAGTACTTC.

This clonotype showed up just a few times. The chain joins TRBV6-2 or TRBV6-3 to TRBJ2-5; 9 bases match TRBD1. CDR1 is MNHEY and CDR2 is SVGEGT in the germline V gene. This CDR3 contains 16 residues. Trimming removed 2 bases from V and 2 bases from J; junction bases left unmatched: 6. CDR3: CASSYPTGGDQETQYF. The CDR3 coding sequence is TGTGCCAGCAGTTACCCGACAGGGGGAGATCAAGAGACCCAGTACTTC.

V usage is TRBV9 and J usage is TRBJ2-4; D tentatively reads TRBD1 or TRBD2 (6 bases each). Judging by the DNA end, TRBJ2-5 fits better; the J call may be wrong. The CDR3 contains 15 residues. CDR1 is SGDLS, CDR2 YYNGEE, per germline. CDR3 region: CASSATGLQQETQYF. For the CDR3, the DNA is TGTGCCAGCAGCGCGACAGGACTACAACAAGAGACCCAGTACTTC.

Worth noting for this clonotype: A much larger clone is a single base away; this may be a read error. CDR3 protein: CASSLWGDRTEQFF. CDR3 in DNA: TGCGCCAGCAGCTTGTGGGGGGATCGGACTGAGCAGTTCTTC. The V and J genes are TRBV5-1 and TRBJ2-1; D is possibly TRBD2 (6 bases). V dropped 1 base and J dropped 9 bases, with 14 bases sitting between them. The length of the CDR3 is 14 residues. Germline V gene lookup returns CDR1 SGHRS and CDR2 YFSETQ.

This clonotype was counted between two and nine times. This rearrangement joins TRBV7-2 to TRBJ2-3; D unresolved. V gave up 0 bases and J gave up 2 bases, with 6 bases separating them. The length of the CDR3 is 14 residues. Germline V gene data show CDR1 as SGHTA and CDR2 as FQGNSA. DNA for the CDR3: TGTGCCAGCAGCTTAGCGTCGGCCACAGATACGCAGTATTTT. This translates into CASSLASATDTQYF.

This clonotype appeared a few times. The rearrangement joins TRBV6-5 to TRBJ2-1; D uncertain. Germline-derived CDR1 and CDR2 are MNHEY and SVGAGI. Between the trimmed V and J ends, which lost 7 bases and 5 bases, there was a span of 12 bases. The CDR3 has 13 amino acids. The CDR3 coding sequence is TGTGCCAGCACCCCATGGGGAAACAATGAGCAGTTCTTC. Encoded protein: CASTPWGNNEQFF.

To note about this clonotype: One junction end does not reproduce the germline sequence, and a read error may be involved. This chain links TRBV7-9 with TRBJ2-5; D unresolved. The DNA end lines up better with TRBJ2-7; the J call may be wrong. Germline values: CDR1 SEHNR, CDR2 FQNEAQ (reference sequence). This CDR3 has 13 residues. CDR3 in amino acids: CASNLVVANEQYF. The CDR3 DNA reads TGTGCCAGCAACTTAGTGGTGGCGAACGAGCAGTACTTC.

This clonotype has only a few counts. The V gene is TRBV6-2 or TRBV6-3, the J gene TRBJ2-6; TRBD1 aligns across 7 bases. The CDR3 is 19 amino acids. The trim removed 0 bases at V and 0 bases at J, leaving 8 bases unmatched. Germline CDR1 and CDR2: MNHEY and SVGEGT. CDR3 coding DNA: TGTGCCAGCAGTTACTCTCTGACAGGGAAGAGCTCTGGGGCCAACGTCCTGACTTTC. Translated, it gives CASSYSLTGKSSGANVLTF.

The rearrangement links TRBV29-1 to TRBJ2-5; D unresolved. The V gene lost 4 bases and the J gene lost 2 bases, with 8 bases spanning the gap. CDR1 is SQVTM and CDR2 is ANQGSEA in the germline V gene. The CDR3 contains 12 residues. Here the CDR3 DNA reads TGCAGCGTTGCGGGCCAGCAAGAGACCCAGTACTTC. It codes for CSVAGQQETQYF.

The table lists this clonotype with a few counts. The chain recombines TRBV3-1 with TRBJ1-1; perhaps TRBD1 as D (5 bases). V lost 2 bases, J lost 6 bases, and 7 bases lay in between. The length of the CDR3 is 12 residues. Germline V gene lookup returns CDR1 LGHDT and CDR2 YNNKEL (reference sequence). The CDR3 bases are TGTGCCAGCAGCCAATTGGGACCTGAAGCTTTCTTT. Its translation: CASSQLGPEAFF.

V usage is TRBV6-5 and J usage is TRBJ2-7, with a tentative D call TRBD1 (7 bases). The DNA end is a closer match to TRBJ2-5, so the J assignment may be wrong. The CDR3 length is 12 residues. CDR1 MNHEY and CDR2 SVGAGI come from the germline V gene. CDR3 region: CASRRGRETQYF. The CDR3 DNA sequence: TGTGCCAGTCGGAGGGGGCGGGAGACCCAGTACTTC.

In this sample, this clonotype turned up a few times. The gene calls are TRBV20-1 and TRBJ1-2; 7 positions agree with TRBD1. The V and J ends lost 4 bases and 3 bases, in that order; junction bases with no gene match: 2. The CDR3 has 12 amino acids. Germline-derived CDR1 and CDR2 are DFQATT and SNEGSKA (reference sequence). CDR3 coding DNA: TGCAGTGCTAACAGGGGCGACTATGGCTACACCTTC. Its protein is CSANRGDYGYTF.

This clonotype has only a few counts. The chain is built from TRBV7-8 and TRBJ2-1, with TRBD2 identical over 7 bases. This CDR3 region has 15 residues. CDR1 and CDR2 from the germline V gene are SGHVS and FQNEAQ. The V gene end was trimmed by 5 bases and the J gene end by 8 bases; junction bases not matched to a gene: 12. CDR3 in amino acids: CASSHGRPSGDEQFF. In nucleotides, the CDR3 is TGTGCCAGCAGCCACGGGAGGCCCTCCGGTGATGAGCAGTTCTTC.

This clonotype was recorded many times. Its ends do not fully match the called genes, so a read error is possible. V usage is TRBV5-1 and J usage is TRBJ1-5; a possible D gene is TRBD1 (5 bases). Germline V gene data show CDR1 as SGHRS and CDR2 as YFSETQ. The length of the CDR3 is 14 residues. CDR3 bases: TGTGCCAGCAGCTTAGACAGTAGCAATCAGCCCCAGCATTTT. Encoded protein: CASSLDSSNQPQHF.

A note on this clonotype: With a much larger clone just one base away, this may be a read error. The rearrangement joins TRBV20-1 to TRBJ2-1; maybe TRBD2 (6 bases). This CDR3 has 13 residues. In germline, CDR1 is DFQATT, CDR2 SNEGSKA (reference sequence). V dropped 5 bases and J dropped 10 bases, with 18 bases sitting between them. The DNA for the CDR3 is TGCAGTGCTGCGGCTTCGGGAGTGAGGGAGCAGTTCTTC. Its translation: CSAAASGVREQFF.

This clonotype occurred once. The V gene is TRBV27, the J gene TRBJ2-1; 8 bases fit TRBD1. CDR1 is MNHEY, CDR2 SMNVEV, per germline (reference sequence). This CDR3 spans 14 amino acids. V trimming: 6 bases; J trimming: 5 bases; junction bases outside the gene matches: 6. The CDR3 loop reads CASSPGGAHNEQFF. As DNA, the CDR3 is TGTGCCAGCAGCCCAGGGGGCGCCCACAATGAGCAGTTCTTC.

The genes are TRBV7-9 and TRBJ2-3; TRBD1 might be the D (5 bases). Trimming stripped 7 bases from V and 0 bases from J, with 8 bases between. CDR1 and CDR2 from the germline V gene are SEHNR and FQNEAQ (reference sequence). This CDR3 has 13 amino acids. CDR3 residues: CASKDTSTDTQYF. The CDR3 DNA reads TGTGCCAGCAAGGACACTAGCACAGATACGCAGTATTTT.

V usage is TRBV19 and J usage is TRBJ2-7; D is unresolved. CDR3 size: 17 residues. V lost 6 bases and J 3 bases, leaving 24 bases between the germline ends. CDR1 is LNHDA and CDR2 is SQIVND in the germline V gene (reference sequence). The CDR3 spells CASRPSSGRALGYEQYF. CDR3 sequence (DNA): TGTGCCAGTAGACCAAGTTCCGGACGAGCCCTCGGCTACGAGCAGTACTTC.

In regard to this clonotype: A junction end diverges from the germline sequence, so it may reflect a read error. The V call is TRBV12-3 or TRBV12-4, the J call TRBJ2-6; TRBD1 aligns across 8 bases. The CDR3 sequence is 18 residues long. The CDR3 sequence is CTSRGGDRPNSGANVLTF. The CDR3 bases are TGTACCAGCAGGGGCGGGGACAGGCCCAACTCTGGGGCCAACGTCCTGACTTTC.

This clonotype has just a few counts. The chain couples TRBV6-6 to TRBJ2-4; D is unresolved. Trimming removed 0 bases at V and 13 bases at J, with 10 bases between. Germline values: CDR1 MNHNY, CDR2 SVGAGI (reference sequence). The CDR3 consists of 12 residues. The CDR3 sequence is CASSYSREGQYF. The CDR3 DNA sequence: TGTGCCAGCAGTTACTCGCGAGAAGGGCAGTACTTC.

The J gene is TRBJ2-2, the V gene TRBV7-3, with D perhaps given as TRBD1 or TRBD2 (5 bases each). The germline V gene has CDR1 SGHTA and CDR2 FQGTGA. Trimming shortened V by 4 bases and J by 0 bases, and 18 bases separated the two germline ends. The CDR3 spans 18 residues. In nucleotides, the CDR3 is TGTGCCAGCAGCTCTAGCCCCGGGACGGACACGAACACCGGGGAGCTGTTTTTT. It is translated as CASSSSPGTDTNTGELFF.

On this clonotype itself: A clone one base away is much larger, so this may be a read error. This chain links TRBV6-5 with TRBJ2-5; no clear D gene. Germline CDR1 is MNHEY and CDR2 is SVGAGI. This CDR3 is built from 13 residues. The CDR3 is CASSSQPQETPYF. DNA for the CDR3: TGTGCCAGCAGCAGCCAGCCGCAAGAGACCCCGTACTTC.

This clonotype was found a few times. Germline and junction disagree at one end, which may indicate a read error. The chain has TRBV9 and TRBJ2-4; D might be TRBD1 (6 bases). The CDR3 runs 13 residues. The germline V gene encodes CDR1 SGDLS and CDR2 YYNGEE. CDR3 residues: CASSASGAGEQYF. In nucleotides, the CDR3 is TGTGCCAGTAGCGCCTCAGGGGCAGGGGAGCAGTACTTC.

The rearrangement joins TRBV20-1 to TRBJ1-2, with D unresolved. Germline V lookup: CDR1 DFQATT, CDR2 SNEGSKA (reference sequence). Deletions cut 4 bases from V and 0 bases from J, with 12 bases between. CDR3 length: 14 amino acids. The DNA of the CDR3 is TGCAGTGCTATCCGCACGGAAGCTAACTATGGCTACACCTTC. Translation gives CSAIRTEANYGYTF.

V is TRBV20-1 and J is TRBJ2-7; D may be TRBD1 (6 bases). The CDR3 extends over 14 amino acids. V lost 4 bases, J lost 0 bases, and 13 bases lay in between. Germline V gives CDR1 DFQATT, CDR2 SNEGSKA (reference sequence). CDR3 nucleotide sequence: TGCAGTGCTATCGACAGGACCTCCTCCTACGAGCAGTACTTC. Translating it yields CSAIDRTSSYEQYF.